One sample yielded the 13 T cell receptor beta chains listed below, sequenced in a study of T cells in Graves' hyperthyroidism and ophthalmopathy. The TCR beta CDR3 regions underwent amplification using RNA transcripts as the source. A set of HTBI primers served as the primers for a first-round RT-PCR of the TCR CDR3. Each CDR3 protein is one row after TCRdb ran MiXCR on the multiplex PCR reads. The repertoire holds some 370,000 distinct CDR3 sequences, more than 12% seen once, with around 27% in the top ten. Sequencing was performed on blood. Every receptor here comes from a man aged 45-60 years with Graves' ophthalmopathy.

This clonotype was counted many times. The chain links TRBV12-3 or TRBV12-4 to TRBJ2-3; 8 nucleotides line up with TRBD1. This CDR3 region has 16 residues. V lost 3 bases to trimming and J lost 4 bases; unmatched junction nucleotides: 9. For the CDR3, the DNA is TGTGCCAGCAGTTTTGCCGGGACAGGCCCCCCAGATACGCAGTATTTT. Encoded protein: CASSFAGTGPPDTQYF.

This clonotype was picked up many times. The rearrangement links TRBV6-1 to TRBJ2-5; TRBD2 might be the D (5 bases). The CDR3 has 15 residues. The germline V and J ends were trimmed by 5 bases and 1 base, with 14 bases remaining between them. The germline V gene has CDR1 MNHNS and CDR2 SASEGT. The CDR3 sequence is CASSSMGASQETQYF. CDR3 in DNA: TGTGCCAGCAGTAGTATGGGAGCTAGCCAAGAGACCCAGTACTTC.

This clonotype appeared many times. This chain links TRBV30 with TRBJ2-7; 7 bases line up with TRBD1. The length of the CDR3 is 15 residues. Germline V CDR1 and CDR2: GTSNPN, SVGIG (reference sequence). The ends lost 3 bases at V and 3 bases at J; junction bases unmatched: 11. The chain's CDR3 is CAWSPGQRGFYEQYF. CDR3 bases: TGTGCCTGGAGCCCGGGACAGAGAGGATTCTACGAGCAGTACTTC. Drawing the rest from reference TRBV30 and TRBJ2-7, the complete variable domain is SQTIHQWPATLVQPVGSPLSLECTVEGTSNPNLYWYRQAAGRGLQLLFYSVGIGQISSEVPQNLSASRPQDRQFILSSKKLLLSDSGFYLCAWSPGQRGFYEQYFGPGTRLTVT.

This clonotype has a handful of counts. The chain recombines TRBV14 with TRBJ2-5; 11 nucleotides align to TRBD2. The CDR3 has 15 residues. With V trimmed by 1 base and J by 6 bases, 4 bases remained unmatched. CDR1 is SGHDN and CDR2 is FVKESK in the germline V gene. The CDR3 DNA sequence: TGTGCCAGCAGCCAAGCACTAGCGGGAGCCAAGACCCAGTACTTC. Its translation is CASSQALAGAKTQYF.

This clonotype has at least ten counts. The V gene is TRBV6-1, the J gene TRBJ1-5, with TRBD1 as a possible D gene (6 bases). Trimming removed 6 bases from V and 0 bases from J, with 9 bases in between. This CDR3 comprises 14 residues. Germline CDR1 is MNHNS and CDR2 is SASEGT. The DNA for the CDR3 is TGTGCCAGCAGACAGGGAGTTAGCAATCAGCCCCAGCATTTT. Protein: CASRQGVSNQPQHF.

This clonotype came up many times. The CDR3 sequence is CSAGTDRNYGYTF. The DNA for the CDR3 is TGCAGTGCCGGGACAGATCGTAACTATGGCTACACCTTC. The genes are TRBV20-1 and TRBJ1-2; 7 nucleotides line up with TRBD1. CDR3 length equals 13 residues. The junction had 5 bases not matched to a gene; V was cut back by 6 bases and J by 1 base. The germline V gene encodes CDR1 DFQATT and CDR2 SNEGSKA (reference sequence).

V and J are TRBV5-8 and TRBJ2-3; either TRBD1 or TRBD2 may fit D (5 bases each). The CDR3 is 15 amino acids. Looked up from germline, CDR1 is SGHTS and CDR2 is YDEGEE. V shed 8 bases and J shed 0 bases, with 16 bases lying between them. CDR3 sequence: CASYSLGVSTDTQYF. The CDR3 region has the DNA TGTGCCAGTTACTCTTTGGGGGTTAGCACAGATACGCAGTATTTT. Using reference TRBV5-8 and TRBJ2-3 for the parts outside the CDR3, the full variable domain is EAGVTQSPTHLIKTRGQQATLRCSPISGHTSVYWYQQALGLGLQFLLWYDEGEERNRGNFPPRFSGRQFPNYSSELNVNALELEDSALYLCASYSLGVSTDTQYFGPGTRLTVL.

Of note for this clonotype: This is likely a read error, given that the CDR3 carries no conserved phenylalanine or tryptophan at its end. This rearrangement joins TRBV2 to TRBJ1-5, with D uncertain. Germline lookup yields CDR1 SNHLY and CDR2 FYNNEI. V lost 4 bases to trimming and J lost 4 bases, with 5 bases between them. The CDR3 is 12 residues long. The DNA for the CDR3 is TGTGCCAGCAGTGTGGGAAATCAGCCCCAGCATTCT. Protein sequence: CASSVGNQPQHS.

This clonotype was recorded at least ten times. The J gene is TRBJ1-2, the V gene TRBV2; no definite D call. Per germline, CDR1 SNHLY and CDR2 FYNNEI. Trimming removed 5 bases from V and 4 bases from J, with 11 bases in between. This CDR3 contains 13 residues. In DNA form, the CDR3 reads TGTGCCAGCAGTTGGACCGAGGCCTATGGCTACACCTTC. Amino acid sequence: CASSWTEAYGYTF.

The rearrangement uses TRBV27 and TRBJ2-7; D gene ambiguous. Germline V lookup: CDR1 MNHEY, CDR2 SMNVEV (reference sequence). V shed 3 bases and J shed 5 bases, with 11 bases lying between them. The CDR3 length is 13 residues. CDR3: CASSFVETHEQYF. CDR3 coding DNA: TGTGCCAGCAGTTTCGTAGAGACCCACGAGCAGTACTTC.

The rearrangement links TRBV5-5 to TRBJ1-4; the D gene is possibly TRBD1 (5 bases). V was shortened by 6 bases and J by 0 bases, with 18 bases between the two germline ends. Looked up from germline, CDR1 is SGHKS and CDR2 is YYEKEE (reference sequence). The CDR3 runs 17 residues. The CDR3 DNA reads as TGTGCCAGCAACCCATATCGAGGGGAGGCAACTAATGAAAAACTGTTTTTT. Translation gives CASNPYRGEATNEKLFF.

In this sample, this clonotype turned up many times. The gene calls are TRBV2 and TRBJ2-5; TRBD2 matches at 9 bases. The germline CDR1 and CDR2 sequences are SNHLY and FYNNEI. CDR3 length: 17 amino acids. Germline trimming cut 6 bases from V and 1 base from J; bases unmatched to any gene: 12. This chain's CDR3 is CASSSSLAGWGQETQYF. The CDR3 coding sequence is TGTGCCAGCAGCAGTTCCCTAGCGGGGTGGGGCCAAGAGACCCAGTACTTC.

The sample holds many counts of this clonotype. V gene TRBV20-1 combines with J gene TRBJ2-3; a weak D match, TRBD2 (6 bases). The V and J ends lost 6 bases and 6 bases respectively, with 16 bases between them. The CDR3 is made up of 13 amino acids. The germline V gene encodes CDR1 DFQATT and CDR2 SNEGSKA (reference sequence). The CDR3 bases are TGCAGTGCGTCCAGGGAGGTGGCGGATACGCAGTATTTT. Amino acid sequence: CSASREVADTQYF.